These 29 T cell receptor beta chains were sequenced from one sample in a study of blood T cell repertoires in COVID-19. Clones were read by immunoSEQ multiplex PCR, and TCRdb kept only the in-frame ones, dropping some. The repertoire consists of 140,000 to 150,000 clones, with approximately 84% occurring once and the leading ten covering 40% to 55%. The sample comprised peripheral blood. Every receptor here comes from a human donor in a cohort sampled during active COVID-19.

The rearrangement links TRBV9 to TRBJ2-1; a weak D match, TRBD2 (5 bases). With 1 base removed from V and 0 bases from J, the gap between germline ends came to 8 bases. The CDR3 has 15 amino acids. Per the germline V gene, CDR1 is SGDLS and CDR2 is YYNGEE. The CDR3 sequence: CASSVSAGSYNEQFF. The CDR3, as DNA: TGTGCCAGCAGCGTATCGGCGGGCTCCTACAATGAGCAGTTCTTC. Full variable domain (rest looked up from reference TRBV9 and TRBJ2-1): DSGVTQTPKHLITATGQRVTLRCSPRSGDLSVYWYQQSLDQGLQFLIQYYNGEERAKGNILERFSAQQFPDLHSELNLSSLELGDSALYFCASSVSAGSYNEQFFGPGTRLTVL.

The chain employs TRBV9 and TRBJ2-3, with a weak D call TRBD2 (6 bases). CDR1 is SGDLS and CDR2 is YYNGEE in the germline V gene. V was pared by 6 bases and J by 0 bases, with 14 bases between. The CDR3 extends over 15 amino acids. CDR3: CASNPRGVSTDTQYF. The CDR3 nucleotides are TGTGCCAGCAACCCCCGCGGGGTTAGCACAGATACGCAGTATTTT.

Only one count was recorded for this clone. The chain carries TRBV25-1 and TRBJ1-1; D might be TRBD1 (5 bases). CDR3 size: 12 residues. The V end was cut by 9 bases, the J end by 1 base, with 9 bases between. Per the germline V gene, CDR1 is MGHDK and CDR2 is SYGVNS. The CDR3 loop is CASRTKNTEAFF. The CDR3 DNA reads TGTGCCAGTAGGACAAAGAACACTGAAGCTTTCTTT. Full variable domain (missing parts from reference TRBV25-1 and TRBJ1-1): EADIYQTPRYLVIGTGKKITLECSQTMGHDKMYWYQQDPGMELHLIHYSYGVNSTEKGDLSSESTVSRIRTEHFPLTLESARPSHTSQYLCASRTKNTEAFFGQGTRLTVV.

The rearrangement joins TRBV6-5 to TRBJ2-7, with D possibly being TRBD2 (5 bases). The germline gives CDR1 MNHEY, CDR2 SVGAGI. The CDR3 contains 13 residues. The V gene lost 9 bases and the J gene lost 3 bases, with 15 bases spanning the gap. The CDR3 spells CASYRAGSYEQYF. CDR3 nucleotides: TGTGCCAGTTATCGGGCGGGTAGCTACGAGCAGTACTTC.

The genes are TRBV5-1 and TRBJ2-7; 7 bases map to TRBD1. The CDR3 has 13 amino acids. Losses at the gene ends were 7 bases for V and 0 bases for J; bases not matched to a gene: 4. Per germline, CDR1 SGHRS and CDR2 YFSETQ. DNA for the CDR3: TGCGCCAGCTCCGGGACAGTCTCCTACGAGCAGTACTTC. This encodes CASSGTVSYEQYF.

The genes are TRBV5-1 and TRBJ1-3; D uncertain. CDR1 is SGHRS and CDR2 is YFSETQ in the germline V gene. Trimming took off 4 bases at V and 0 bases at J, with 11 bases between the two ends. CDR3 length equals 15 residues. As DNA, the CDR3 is TGCGCCAGCAGCCCTGGAGATTCCTCTGGAAACACCATATATTTT. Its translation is CASSPGDSSGNTIYF. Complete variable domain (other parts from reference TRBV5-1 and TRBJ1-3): KAGVTQTPRYLIKTRGQQVTLSCSPISGHRSVSWYQQTPGQGLQFLFEYFSETQRNKGNFPGRFSGRQFSNSRSEMNVSTLELGDSALYLCASSPGDSSGNTIYFGEGSWLTVV.

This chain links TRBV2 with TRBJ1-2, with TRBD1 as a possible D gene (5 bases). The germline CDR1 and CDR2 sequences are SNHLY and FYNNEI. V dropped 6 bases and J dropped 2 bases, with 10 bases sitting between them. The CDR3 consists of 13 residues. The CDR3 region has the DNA TGTGCCAGCAGAAAGACAGACAACTATGGCTACACCTTC. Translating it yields CASRKTDNYGYTF.

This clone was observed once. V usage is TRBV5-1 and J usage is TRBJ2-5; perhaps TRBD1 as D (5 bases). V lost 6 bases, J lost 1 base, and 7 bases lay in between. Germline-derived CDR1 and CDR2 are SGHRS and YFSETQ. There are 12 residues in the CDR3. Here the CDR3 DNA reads TGCGCCAGCAAGGACATCCAAGAGACCCAGTACTTC. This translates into CASKDIQETQYF.

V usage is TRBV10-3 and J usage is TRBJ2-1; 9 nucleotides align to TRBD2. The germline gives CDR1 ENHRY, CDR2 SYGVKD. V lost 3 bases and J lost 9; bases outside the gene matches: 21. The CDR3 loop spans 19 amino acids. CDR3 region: CAISDFRWIAGAGQIEQFF. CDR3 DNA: TGTGCCATCAGTGATTTTAGGTGGATAGCGGGAGCGGGGCAAATTGAGCAGTTCTTC.

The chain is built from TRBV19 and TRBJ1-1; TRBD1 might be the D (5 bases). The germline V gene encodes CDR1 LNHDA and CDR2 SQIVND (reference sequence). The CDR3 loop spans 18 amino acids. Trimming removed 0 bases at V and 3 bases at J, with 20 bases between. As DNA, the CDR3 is TGTGCCAGTAGTATAGATGGGCCCAGGGTCTTATTCCACACTGAAGCTTTCTTT. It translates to CASSIDGPRVLFHTEAFF.

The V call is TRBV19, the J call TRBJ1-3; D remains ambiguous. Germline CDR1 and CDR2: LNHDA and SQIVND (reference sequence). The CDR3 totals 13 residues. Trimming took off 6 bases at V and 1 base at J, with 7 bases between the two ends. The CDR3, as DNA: TGTGCCAGTAGCCCGAGTTCTGGAAACACCATATATTTT. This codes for CASSPSSGNTIYF. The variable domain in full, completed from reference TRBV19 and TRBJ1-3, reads DGGITQSPKYLFRKEGQNVTLSCEQNLNHDAMYWYRQDPGQGLRLIYYSQIVNDFQKGDIAEGYSVSREKKESFPLTVTSAQKNPTAFYLCASSPSSGNTIYFGEGSWLTVV.

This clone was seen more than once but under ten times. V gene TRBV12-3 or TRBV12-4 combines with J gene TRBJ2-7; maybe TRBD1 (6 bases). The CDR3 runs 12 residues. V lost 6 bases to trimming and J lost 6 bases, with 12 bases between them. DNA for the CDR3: TGTGCCAGCAGAAACAGGGTGAGCGAGCAGTACTTC. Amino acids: CASRNRVSEQYF.

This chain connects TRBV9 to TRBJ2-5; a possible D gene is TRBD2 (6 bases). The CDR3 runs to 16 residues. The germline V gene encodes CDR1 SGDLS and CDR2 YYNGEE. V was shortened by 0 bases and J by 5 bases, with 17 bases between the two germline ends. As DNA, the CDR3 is TGTGCCAGCAGCGTAGGGGCGGGGTTCGCGGGGGAGACCCAGTACTTC. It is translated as CASSVGAGFAGETQYF.

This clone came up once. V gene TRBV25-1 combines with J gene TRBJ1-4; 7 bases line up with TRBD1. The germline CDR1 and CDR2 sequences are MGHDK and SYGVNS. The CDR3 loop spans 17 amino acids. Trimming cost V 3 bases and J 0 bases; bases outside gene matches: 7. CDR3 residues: CASSELGQPSTNEKLFF. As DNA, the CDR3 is TGTGCCAGCAGTGAGTTGGGACAGCCTTCAACTAATGAAAAACTGTTTTTT.

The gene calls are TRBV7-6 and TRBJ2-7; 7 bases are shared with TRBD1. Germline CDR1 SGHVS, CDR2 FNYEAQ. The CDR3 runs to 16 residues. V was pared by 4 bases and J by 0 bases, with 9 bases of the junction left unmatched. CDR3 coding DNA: TGTGCCAGCAGCTCGAAGAGACAGGGCGACTCCTACGAGCAGTACGTC. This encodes CASSSKRQGDSYEQYV.

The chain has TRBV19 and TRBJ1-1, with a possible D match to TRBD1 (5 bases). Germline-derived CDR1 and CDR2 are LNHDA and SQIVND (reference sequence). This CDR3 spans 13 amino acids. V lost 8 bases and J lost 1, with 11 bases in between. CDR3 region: CASPGRGNTEAFF. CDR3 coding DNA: TGTGCCAGTCCTGGGAGGGGGAACACTGAAGCTTTCTTT.

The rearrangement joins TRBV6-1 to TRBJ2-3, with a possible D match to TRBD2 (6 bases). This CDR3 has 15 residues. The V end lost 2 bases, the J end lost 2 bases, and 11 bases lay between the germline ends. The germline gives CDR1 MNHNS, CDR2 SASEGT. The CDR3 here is CASSEFAGNTDTQYF. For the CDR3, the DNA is TGTGCCAGCAGTGAATTTGCGGGAAACACAGATACGCAGTATTTT.

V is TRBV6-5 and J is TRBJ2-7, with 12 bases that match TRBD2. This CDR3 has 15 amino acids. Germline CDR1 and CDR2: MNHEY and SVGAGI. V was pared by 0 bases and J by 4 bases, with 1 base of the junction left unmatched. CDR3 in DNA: TGTGCCAGCAGTTACTCGACTAGCGGGAGTTACGAGCAGTACGTC. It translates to CASSYSTSGSYEQYV.

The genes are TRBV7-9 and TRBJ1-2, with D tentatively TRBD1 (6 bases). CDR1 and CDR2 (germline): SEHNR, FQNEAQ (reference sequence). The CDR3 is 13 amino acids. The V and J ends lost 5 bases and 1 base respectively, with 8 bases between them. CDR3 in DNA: TGTGCCAGCAGCCCACAGGGTAACTATGGCTACACCTTC. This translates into CASSPQGNYGYTF. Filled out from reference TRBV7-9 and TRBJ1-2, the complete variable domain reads DTGVSQNPRHKITKRGQNVTFRCDPISEHNRLYWYRQTLGQGPEFLTYFQNEAQLEKSRLLSDRFSAERPKGSFSTLEIQRTEQGDSAMYLCASSPQGNYGYTFGSGTRLTVV.

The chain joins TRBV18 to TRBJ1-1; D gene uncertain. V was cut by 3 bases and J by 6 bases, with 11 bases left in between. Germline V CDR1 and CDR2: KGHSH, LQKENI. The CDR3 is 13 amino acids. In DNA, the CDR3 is TGTGCCAGCTCACCGCGTGGCGGAGCTGAAGCTTTCTTT. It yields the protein CASSPRGGAEAFF.

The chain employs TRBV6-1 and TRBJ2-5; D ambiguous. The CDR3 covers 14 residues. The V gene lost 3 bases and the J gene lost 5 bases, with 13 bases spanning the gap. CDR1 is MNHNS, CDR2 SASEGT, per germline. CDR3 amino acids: CASSERPTRETQYF. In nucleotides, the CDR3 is TGTGCCAGCAGTGAGCGGCCTACGCGGGAGACCCAGTACTTC.

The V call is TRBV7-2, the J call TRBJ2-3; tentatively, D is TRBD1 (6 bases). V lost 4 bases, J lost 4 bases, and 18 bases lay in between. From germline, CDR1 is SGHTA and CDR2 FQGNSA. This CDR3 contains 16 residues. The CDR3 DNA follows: TGTGCCAGCAGCTACCGAGGACCAGGGGTACCAGATACGCAGTATTTT. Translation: CASSYRGPGVPDTQYF. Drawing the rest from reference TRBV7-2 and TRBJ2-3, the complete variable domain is GAGVSQSPSNKVTEKGKDVELRCDPISGHTALYWYRQSLGQGLEFLIYFQGNSAPDKSGLPSDRFSAERTGGSVSTLTIQRTQQEDSAVYLCASSYRGPGVPDTQYFGPGTRLTVL.

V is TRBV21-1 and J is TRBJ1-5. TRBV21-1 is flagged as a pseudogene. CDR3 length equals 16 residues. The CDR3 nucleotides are TGTGCCAGCGACAAAAAGAGGGCAGTGGATAATCAGCCCCAGCATTTT. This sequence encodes CASDKKRAVDNQPQHF.

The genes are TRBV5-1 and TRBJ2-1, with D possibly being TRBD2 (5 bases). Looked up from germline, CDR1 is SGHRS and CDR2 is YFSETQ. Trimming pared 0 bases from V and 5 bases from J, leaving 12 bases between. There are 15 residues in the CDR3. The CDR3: CASSLVAGVNNEQFF. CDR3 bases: TGCGCCAGCAGCTTGGTCGCCGGGGTCAACAATGAGCAGTTCTTC. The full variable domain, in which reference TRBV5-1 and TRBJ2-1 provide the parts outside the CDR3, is KAGVTQTPRYLIKTRGQQVTLSCSPISGHRSVSWYQQTPGQGLQFLFEYFSETQRNKGNFPGRFSGRQFSNSRSEMNVSTLELGDSALYLCASSLVAGVNNEQFFGPGTRLTVL.

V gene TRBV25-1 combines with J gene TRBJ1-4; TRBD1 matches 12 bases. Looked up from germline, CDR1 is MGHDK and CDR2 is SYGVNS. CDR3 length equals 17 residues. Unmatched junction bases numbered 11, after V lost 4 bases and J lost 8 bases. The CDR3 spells CASSAGTGGAAGEKLFF. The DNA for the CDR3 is TGTGCCAGCAGTGCCGGGACAGGGGGCGCGGCGGGAGAAAAACTGTTTTTT.

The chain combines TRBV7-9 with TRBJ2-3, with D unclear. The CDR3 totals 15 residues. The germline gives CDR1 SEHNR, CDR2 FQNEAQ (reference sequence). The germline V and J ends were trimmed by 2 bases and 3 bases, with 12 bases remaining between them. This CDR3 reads CASSLSFSVTDTQYF. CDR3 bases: TGTGCCAGCAGCTTATCTTTTTCAGTGACAGATACGCAGTATTTT. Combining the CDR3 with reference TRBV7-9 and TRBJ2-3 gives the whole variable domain DTGVSQNPRHKITKRGQNVTFRCDPISEHNRLYWYRQTLGQGPEFLTYFQNEAQLEKSRLLSDRFSAERPKGSFSTLEIQRTEQGDSAMYLCASSLSFSVTDTQYFGPGTRLTVL.

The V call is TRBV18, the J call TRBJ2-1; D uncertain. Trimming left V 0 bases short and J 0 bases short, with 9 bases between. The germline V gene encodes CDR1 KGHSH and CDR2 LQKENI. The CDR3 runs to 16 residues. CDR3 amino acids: CASSPPAVSSYNEQFF. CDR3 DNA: TGTGCCAGCTCACCACCCGCGGTTAGCTCCTACAATGAGCAGTTCTTC.

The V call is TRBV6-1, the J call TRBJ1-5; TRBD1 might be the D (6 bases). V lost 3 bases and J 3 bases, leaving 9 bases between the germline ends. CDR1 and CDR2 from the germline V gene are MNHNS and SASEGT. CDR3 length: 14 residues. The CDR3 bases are TGTGCCAGCAGTGATCAGGGGTTCAATCAGCCCCAGCATTTT. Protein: CASSDQGFNQPQHF.

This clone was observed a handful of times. CDR3 nucleotides: TGTGCCAGCAGCCTCGACAGGGGCACTGAAGCTTTCTTT. Protein product: CASSLDRGTEAFF. V usage is TRBV5-4 and J usage is TRBJ1-1; 8 positions match TRBD1. The germline V gene encodes CDR1 SGHNT and CDR2 YYREEE (reference sequence). The V and J ends lost 4 bases and 4 bases, in that order; junction bases with no gene match: 3. The length of the CDR3 is 13 residues.